This paragraph covers one T cell receptor beta chain sequence. The data derive from a study of blood T cell repertoires in COVID-19. Study background: The analysed material was cDNA or gDNA that came from T cells, B-cell-depleted T cells, or PBMCs.

The germline V gene encodes CDR1 SNHLY and CDR2 FYNNEI. CDR3 length: 14 residues. V lost 7 bases, J lost 4 bases, and 6 bases stayed unmatched. Only in-frame clones appear in the TCRdb table, and some are missing; sequencing was by immunoSEQ multiplex PCR. Of under 200,000 clones in the sample, roughly 80% were seen once. The sample comprised peripheral blood. J is TRBJ2-2 and V is TRBV2; 7 bases align to TRBD1. The TCR comes from a man between 60 and 75 years old with acute or convalescent COVID-19. The CDR3 DNA reads TGTGCCAGCACGGAACAGGGGCCCACCGGGGAGCTGTTTTTT. This codes for CASTEQGPTGELFF.